The clone carrying this T cell receptor beta chain showed up just a few times. The CDR3 extends over 14 amino acids. With 6 bases clipped from V and 11 bases from J, the junction kept 15 bases outside the gene matches. Germline V gene lookup returns CDR1 SEHNR and CDR2 FQNEAQ (reference sequence). The sample comes from a study of cytomegalovirus exposure and HLA in healthy donors. 13 Jbeta primers and 60 Vbeta primers were used for the PCR. Method: immunoSEQ multiplex PCR; TCRdb's copy keeps in-frame clones and lacks some. Found here are about 180,000 clones, around three quarters of them singletons; the top ten hold 2% to 3%.

The chain has TRBV7-9 and TRBJ1-1; 7 bases agree with TRBD1. This receptor was identified in a woman aged 25 to 39 in good health and CMV-seropositive. Sequenced sample: PBMCs. The chain's CDR3 is CASRPNVGAGGAFF. In nucleotides, the CDR3 is TGTGCCAGCAGGCCCAACGTGGGGGCAGGGGGTGCTTTCTTT.